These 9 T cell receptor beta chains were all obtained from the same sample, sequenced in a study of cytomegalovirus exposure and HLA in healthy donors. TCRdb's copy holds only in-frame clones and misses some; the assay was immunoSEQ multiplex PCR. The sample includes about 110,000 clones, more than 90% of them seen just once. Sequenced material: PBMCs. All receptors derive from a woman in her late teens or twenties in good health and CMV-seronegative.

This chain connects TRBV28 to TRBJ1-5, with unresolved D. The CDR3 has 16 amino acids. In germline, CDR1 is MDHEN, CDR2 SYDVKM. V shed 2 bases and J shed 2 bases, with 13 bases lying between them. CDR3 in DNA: TGTGCCAGCAGTTTACCGGGTCATAGCGGCAATCAGCCCCAGCATTTT. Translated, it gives CASSLPGHSGNQPQHF. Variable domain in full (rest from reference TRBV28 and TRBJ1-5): DVKVTQSSRYLVKRTGEKVFLECVQDMDHENMFWYRQDPGLGLRLIYFSYDVKMKEKGDIPEGYSVSREKKERFSLILESASTNQTSMYLCASSLPGHSGNQPQHFGDGTRLSIL.

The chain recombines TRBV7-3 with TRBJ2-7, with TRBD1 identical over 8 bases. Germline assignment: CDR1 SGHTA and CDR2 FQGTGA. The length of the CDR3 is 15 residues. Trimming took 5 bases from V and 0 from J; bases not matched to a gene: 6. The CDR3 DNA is TGTGCCAGCAGCCCCGGACAGGGAGGCTCCTACGAGCAGTACTTC. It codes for CASSPGQGGSYEQYF.

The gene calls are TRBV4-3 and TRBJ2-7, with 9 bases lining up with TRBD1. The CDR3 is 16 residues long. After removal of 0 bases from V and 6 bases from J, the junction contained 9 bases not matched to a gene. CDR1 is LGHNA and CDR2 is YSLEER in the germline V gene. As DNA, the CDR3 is TGCGCCAGCAGCCAAGACGTCGGGACAGGGTTTCGCGAGCAGTACTTC. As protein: CASSQDVGTGFREQYF.

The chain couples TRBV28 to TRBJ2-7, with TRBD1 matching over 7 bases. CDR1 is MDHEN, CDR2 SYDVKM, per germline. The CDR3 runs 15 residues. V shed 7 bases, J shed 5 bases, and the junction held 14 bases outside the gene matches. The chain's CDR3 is CASNRRQGNTNEQYF. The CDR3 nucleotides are TGTGCCAGCAACCGGAGACAGGGCAACACTAACGAGCAGTACTTC.

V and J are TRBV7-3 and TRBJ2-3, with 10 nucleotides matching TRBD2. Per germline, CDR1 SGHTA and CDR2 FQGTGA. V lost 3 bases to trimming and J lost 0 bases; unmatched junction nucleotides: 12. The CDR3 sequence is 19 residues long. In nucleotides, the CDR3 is TGTGCCAGCAGCTTTACTGGCCTAGCGGGGGAAACCAGCACAGATACGCAGTATTTT. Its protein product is CASSFTGLAGETSTDTQYF.

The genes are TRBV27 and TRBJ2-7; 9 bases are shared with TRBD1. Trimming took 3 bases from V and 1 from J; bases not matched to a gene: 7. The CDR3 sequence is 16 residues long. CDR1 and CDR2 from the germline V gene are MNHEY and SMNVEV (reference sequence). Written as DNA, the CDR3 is TGTGCCAGCAGTTTTGGGGGACAGGGTAGTTCCTACGAGCAGTACTTC. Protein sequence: CASSFGGQGSSYEQYF.

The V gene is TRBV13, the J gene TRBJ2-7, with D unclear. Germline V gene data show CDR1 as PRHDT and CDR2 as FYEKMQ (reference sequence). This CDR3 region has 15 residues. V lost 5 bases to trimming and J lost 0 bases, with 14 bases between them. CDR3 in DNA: TGTGCCAGCAGCCGTCAGGTTCAACACTCCTACGAGCAGTACTTC. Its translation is CASSRQVQHSYEQYF. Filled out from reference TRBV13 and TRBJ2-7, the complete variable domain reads AAGVIQSPRHLIKEKRETATLKCYPIPRHDTVYWYQQGPGQDPQFLISFYEKMQSDKGSIPDRFSAQQFSDYHSELNMSSLELGDSALYFCASSRQVQHSYEQYFGPGTRLTVT.

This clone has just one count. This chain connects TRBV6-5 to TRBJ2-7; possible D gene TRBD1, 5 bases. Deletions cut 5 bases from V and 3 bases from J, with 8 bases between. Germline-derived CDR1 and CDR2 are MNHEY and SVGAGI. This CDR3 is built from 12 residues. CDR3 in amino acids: CASSPQGYEQYF. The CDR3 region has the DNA TGTGCCAGCAGTCCGCAGGGCTACGAGCAGTACTTC.

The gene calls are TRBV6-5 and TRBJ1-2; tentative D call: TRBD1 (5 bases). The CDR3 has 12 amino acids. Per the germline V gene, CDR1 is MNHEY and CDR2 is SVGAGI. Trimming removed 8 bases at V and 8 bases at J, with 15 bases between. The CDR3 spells CASAGPMMGYTF. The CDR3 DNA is TGTGCCAGCGCGGGACCCATGATGGGCTACACCTTC.